These 24 T cell receptor beta chains were all obtained from the same sample, sequenced in a study of metastatic and nonmetastatic thyroid tumors. All patients were treatment-naive before thyroid surgery. TCRdb re-clonotyped the PCR reads via MiXCR. The sample has tens of thousands of clones, about a fifth seen once; the top ten hold 27%. The sequenced sample consisted of blood. These receptor sequences come from a female donor with papillary thyroid cancer or a benign thyroid nodule (not recorded which). Some clones in this sample may be carry-over from other donors' samples.

The chain combines TRBV7-2 with TRBJ1-6; D is ambiguous. The CDR3 is 14 amino acids. Trimming stripped 3 bases from V and 8 bases from J, with 11 bases between. Per the germline V gene, CDR1 is SGHTA and CDR2 is FQGNSA. CDR3 sequence (DNA): TGTGCCAGCAGCTTCGCGGGTCGCGATTCACCCCTCCACTTT. Encoded protein: CASSFAGRDSPLHF.

This clone is medium-sized in the sample. The rearrangement links TRBV12-3 or TRBV12-4 to TRBJ1-3; the D is unclear. The CDR3 runs to 11 residues. Trimming shortened V by 6 bases and J by 9 bases, and 9 bases separated the two germline ends. The CDR3 DNA is TGTGCCAGCAGGGGGTTCCGCACCATATATTTT. Protein: CASRGFRTIYF.

This clone appeared a few times. Given a much more abundant clone one base away, this may be a read error. Other DNA sequences in this sample translate to the same CDR3. V gene TRBV28 combines with J gene TRBJ2-1, with TRBD1 identical over 10 bases. The CDR3 spans 13 residues. Germline CDR1 and CDR2: MDHEN and SYDVKM. The V segment lost 1 base and the J segment 15 bases; nucleotides outside the gene matches: 6. Here the CDR3 DNA reads TGTGCCAGCAGTTTATTAAGACAGGGGGCTAGGTTCTTC. Protein: CASSLLRQGARFF.

In its sample, this clone was seen once. One end of the junction varies from germline; a read error may be responsible. V and J are TRBV7-2 and TRBJ2-7; possible D gene TRBD1, 6 bases. CDR3 size: 15 residues. The V gene's germline CDR1 is SGHTA and CDR2 FQGNSA. The CDR3 sequence is CPSSQDRSSSYEQYF. The CDR3 nucleotides read TGTCCCAGCAGTCAAGACAGGTCTAGCTCCTACGAGCAGTACTTC.

This clone was recorded many times. The rearrangement joins TRBV19 to TRBJ1-4, with D uncertain. Germline V gene lookup returns CDR1 LNHDA and CDR2 SQIVND (reference sequence). Trimming shortened V by 1 base and J by 7 bases, and 1 base separated the two germline ends. CDR3 length: 11 residues. The CDR3 sequence: CASSIGEKLFF. The CDR3 DNA reads as TGTGCCAGTAGTATAGGTGAAAAACTGTTTTTT.

This clone has a count of ten or more. A much larger clone lies a single base off, so this may be a read error. The rearrangement links TRBV5-1 to TRBJ2-7; a possible D gene is TRBD1 (5 bases). The CDR3 length is 14 residues. Germline V gives CDR1 SGHRS, CDR2 YFSETQ. CDR3 bases: TGCGTCAGCAGCTTGGATCCAGGGTTGGACGAGCAGTACTTC. This gives the protein CVSSLDPGLDEQYF.

The rearrangement uses TRBV7-9 and TRBJ2-7, with D maybe TRBD1 (5 bases). Germline V lookup: CDR1 SEHNR, CDR2 FQNEAQ (reference sequence). Between the trimmed V and J ends, which lost 7 bases and 7 bases, there was a span of 20 bases. The CDR3 loop spans 14 amino acids. The DNA for the CDR3 is TGTGCCAGCATCCAGGGCCAGCAGGCGGAAGAGCAGTACTTC. Translated: CASIQGQQAEEQYF.

This clone was observed at least ten times. This chain connects TRBV20-1 to TRBJ1-5; D possibly corresponds to TRBD1 (6 bases). V was cut by 1 base and J by 4 bases, with 17 bases left in between. This CDR3 comprises 16 residues. CDR1 DFQATT and CDR2 SNEGSKA come from the germline V gene (reference sequence). CDR3 nucleotide sequence: TGCAGTGCTAGAGGAGTCTTGAAGCAGGGGAATCAGCCCCAGCATTTT. Translation: CSARGVLKQGNQPQHF.

The chain has TRBV6-1 and TRBJ2-7; the D gene is possibly TRBD1 (6 bases). Deletions cut 6 bases from V and 0 bases from J, with 12 bases between. The CDR3 covers 14 residues. The germline gives CDR1 MNHNS, CDR2 SASEGT. CDR3: CASRLQGRSYEQYF. CDR3 in DNA: TGTGCCAGCAGGCTCCAGGGGCGCTCCTACGAGCAGTACTTC.

With respect to this clone: An end of the junction does not agree with germline; a read error may underlie this. This chain joins TRBV19 and TRBJ2-7, with TRBD2 matching 8 bases. This CDR3 contains 14 residues. Germline V lookup: CDR1 LNHDA, CDR2 SQIVND (reference sequence). CDR3 sequence reads: CVTSRGGGNYEKYF. CDR3 DNA: TGTGTCACCAGTCGGGGGGGCGGGAACTACGAGAAGTACTTC.

This clone was recorded at least ten times. This rearrangement joins TRBV27 to TRBJ2-5; no clear D. In germline, CDR1 is MNHEY, CDR2 SMNVEV (reference sequence). The CDR3 spans 13 residues. Trimming shortened V by 5 bases and J by 4 bases, and 11 bases separated the two germline ends. Written as DNA, the CDR3 is TGTGCCAGCAGTCCGAGAAAAAGAGAGACCCAGTACTTC. Protein sequence: CASSPRKRETQYF.

The chain is built from TRBV9 and TRBJ2-1, with a tentative D call TRBD2 (5 bases). The CDR3 sequence is 12 residues long. In germline, CDR1 is SGDLS, CDR2 YYNGEE. Deletions cut 5 bases from V and 3 bases from J, with 6 bases between. In DNA form, the CDR3 reads TGTGCCAGCAGTGGGAGCTACAATGAGCAGTTCTTC. It yields the protein CASSGSYNEQFF.

About this clone itself: One junction end disagrees with the germline gene, perhaps due to a read error. CDR3 sequence (DNA): TGCAGTGCTAAAACCCAGGGATCTGGGCCCAACGTCCTGACTTTC. Encoded protein: CSAKTQGSGPNVLTF. The V gene is TRBV20-1, the J gene TRBJ2-6; a possible D gene is TRBD1 (5 bases). The CDR3 is 15 amino acids. Per germline, CDR1 DFQATT and CDR2 SNEGSKA (reference sequence).

There are a few counts of this clone. CDR3 DNA: TGTGCCAGCTACCGGACTAGCTGGATAAGGAATGAGCAGTTCTTC. Amino acids: CASYRTSWIRNEQFF. This rearrangement joins TRBV28 to TRBJ2-1, with 8 bases aligning to TRBD2. J was trimmed by 7 bases and V by 8 bases; bases with no gene match: 13. The CDR3 runs to 15 residues. Germline CDR1 and CDR2: MDHEN and SYDVKM.

In its sample, this clone was seen many times. The rearrangement links TRBV5-1 to TRBJ2-3; 9 bases agree with TRBD1. The CDR3 contains 16 residues. The trim removed 0 bases at V and 2 bases at J, leaving 4 bases unmatched. In germline, CDR1 is SGHRS, CDR2 YFSETQ. Written as DNA, the CDR3 is TGCGCCAGCAGCTTGGGGGGGACAGGGTCCACAGATACGCAGTATTTT. It specifies CASSLGGTGSTDTQYF.

This clone occurred many times. This chain uses TRBV3-1 with TRBJ1-2; D perhaps matches TRBD1 (5 bases). The germline gives CDR1 LGHDT, CDR2 YNNKEL (reference sequence). The CDR3 length is 12 residues. V was pared by 1 base and J by 8 bases, with 8 bases between. Here the CDR3 DNA reads TGTGCCAGCAGCCAAGGGGGGGGAGGCTACACCTTC. Its translation is CASSQGGGGYTF. Based on the CDR3 plus reference TRBV3-1 and TRBJ1-2, the full variable domain is DTAVSQTPKYLVTQMGNDKSIKCEQNLGHDTMYWYKQDSKKFLKIMFSYNNKELIINETVPNRFSPKSPDKAHLNLHINSLELGDSAVYFCASSQGGGGYTFGSGTRLTVV.

The gene calls are TRBV20-1 and TRBJ2-5, with TRBD2 as a possible D gene (6 bases). V lost 8 bases, J lost 5 bases, and 18 bases lay in between. The length of the CDR3 is 13 residues. Germline V gene sequence: CDR1 DFQATT, CDR2 SNEGSKA (reference sequence). The CDR3 sequence is CSSTYSGGETQYF. The CDR3 nucleotides read TGCAGTTCTACTTACTCAGGAGGGGAGACCCAGTACTTC.

J is TRBJ2-7 and V is TRBV5-1, with D maybe TRBD1 (6 bases). This CDR3 spans 14 amino acids. V was cut by 1 base and J by 2 bases, with 10 bases left in between. CDR1 is SGHRS and CDR2 is YFSETQ in the germline V gene. The CDR3: CASSLQGRPYEQYF. The CDR3 nucleotides are TGCGCCAGCAGCTTGCAGGGGCGGCCCTACGAGCAGTACTTC.

This clone was seen ten or more times. V usage is TRBV11-3 and J usage is TRBJ2-3; D may be TRBD1 (5 bases). This CDR3 has 14 residues. Germline CDR1 SGHNT, CDR2 YENEEA. V gave up 5 bases and J gave up 2 bases, with 11 bases separating them. The CDR3 here is CASSPGQHTDTQYF. For the CDR3, the DNA is TGTGCCAGCAGCCCAGGACAACACACAGATACGCAGTATTTT.

In its sample, this clone was seen many times. V is TRBV11-2 and J is TRBJ2-3; D ambiguous. In germline, CDR1 is SGHAT, CDR2 FQNNGV. This CDR3 comprises 14 residues. V was cut by 5 bases and J by 0 bases, with 9 bases left in between. This CDR3 reads CASSKIGSTDTQYF. The CDR3 DNA follows: TGTGCCAGCAGCAAGATCGGTAGCACAGATACGCAGTATTTT.

This clone has just a few counts. This may arise from a read error, as a much more abundant clone is one base away. The chain carries TRBV4-2 and TRBJ2-1; no definite D call. This CDR3 spans 12 amino acids. Per germline, CDR1 LGHNA and CDR2 YNFKEQ. CDR3 in amino acids: CASSPEYNEKFF. The CDR3 DNA reads TGTGCCAGCAGCCCCGAGTACAATGAGAAGTTCTTC.

This clone was detected a few times. This chain connects TRBV28 to TRBJ1-1; TRBD1 matches 11 bases. Losses at the gene ends were 5 bases for V and 12 bases for J; bases not matched to a gene: 8. In germline, CDR1 is MDHEN, CDR2 SYDVKM. CDR3 length: 13 amino acids. This CDR3 is CASSPGTGGKTFF. In DNA form, the CDR3 reads TGTGCCAGCAGTCCGGGGACAGGGGGAAAAACTTTCTTT.

This clone was observed at least ten times. This rearrangement joins TRBV7-9 to TRBJ2-1; D ambiguous. This CDR3 has 11 residues. Germline values: CDR1 SEHNR, CDR2 FQNEAQ (reference sequence). Trimming took off 5 bases at V and 8 bases at J, with 7 bases between the two ends. CDR3 bases: TGTGCCAGCAGCACGATAGATGAGCAGTTCTTC. This gives the protein CASSTIDEQFF.

In its sample, this clone was seen many times. This chain uses TRBV4-2 with TRBJ2-1, with no clear D. Germline V lookup: CDR1 LGHNA, CDR2 YNFKEQ. The V end was cut by 1 base, the J end by 5 bases, with 6 bases between. The CDR3 sequence is 13 residues long. CDR3 in DNA: TGTGCCAGCAGCCAAGTGGCAGACAATGAGCAGTTCTTC. Amino acids: CASSQVADNEQFF.